These 17 T cell receptor beta chains originate from one sample sequenced in a study of blood T cells in healthy people across ages. Alongside a J-beta primer mix, a sample-barcoded 5' primer served in a second PCR lasting about 7 to 11 cycles. TCRdb re-derived calls from the 5' RACE reads in MiXCR, one entry per CDR3 protein. The sample consists of roughly 550,000 distinct CDR3 sequences, 24% of them appearing once. These data were also reused for a study on T cells of mothers and their children.

Material: blood. Every receptor here comes from a boy under 18 in good health.

This clonotype was observed a handful of times. For the CDR3, the DNA is TGTGCCAGCAACACGTTAGGGGGTCCGGGCAACAATGAGCAGTTCTTC. Its translation is CASNTLGGPGNNEQFF. The V and J genes are TRBV13 and TRBJ2-1, with D tentatively TRBD1 (6 bases). With 7 bases removed from V and 5 bases from J, the gap between germline ends came to 21 bases. There are 16 residues in the CDR3. Germline CDR1 reads PRHDT; CDR2 reads FYEKMQ (reference sequence).

This clonotype was counted many times. A read error may be the cause here, since a much bigger clone is one base away. The chain employs TRBV29-1 and TRBJ2-5, with no clear D. Germline V gene data show CDR1 as SQVTM and CDR2 as ANQGSEA. V lost 6 bases to trimming and J lost 6 bases, with 20 bases between them. CDR3 length: 14 residues. The CDR3 sequence is CSVPPIGPSQTQYF. CDR3 in DNA: TGCAGCGTCCCCCCGATCGGGCCTTCGCAGACCCAGTACTTC.

This clonotype came up a few times. The V gene is TRBV20-1, the J gene TRBJ2-2, with no clear D. The CDR3 runs 14 residues. Germline V gene lookup returns CDR1 DFQATT and CDR2 SNEGSKA (reference sequence). Trimming took off 3 bases at V and 0 bases at J, with 8 bases between the two ends. In nucleotides, the CDR3 is TGCAGTGCTAGGCGCAGACCGAACACCGGGGAGCTGTTTTTT. This sequence encodes CSARRRPNTGELFF.

This clonotype was counted a few times. The J gene is TRBJ2-1, the V gene TRBV14; TRBD2 agrees at 8 bases. V lost 8 bases, J lost 6 bases, and 12 bases stayed unmatched. This CDR3 is built from 15 residues. Per germline, CDR1 SGHDN and CDR2 FVKESK. DNA of the CDR3: TGTGCCAGCCGACAAAGCGGGAGTATCATCAATGAGCAGTTCTTC. Amino acids: CASRQSGSIINEQFF. Full variable domain (remainder filled in from reference TRBV14 and TRBJ2-1): EAGVTQFPSHSVIEKGQTVTLRCDPISGHDNLYWYRRVMGKEIKFLLHFVKESKQDESGMPNNRFLAERTGGTYSTLKVQPAELEDSGVYFCASRQSGSIINEQFFGPGTRLTVL.

This clonotype was found a few times. Sequence at one end of the junction differs from germline and may be a read error. The chain couples TRBV6-5 to TRBJ1-4; D unclear. The CDR3 extends over 11 amino acids. From germline, CDR1 is MNHEY and CDR2 SVGAGI. CDR3 in amino acids: CVSSYNEKLFF. The CDR3 nucleotides are TGTGTCAGCAGCTACAATGAAAAACTGTTTTTT.

J is TRBJ1-5 and V is TRBV6-5; no definite D call. Trimming removed 2 bases at V and 3 bases at J, with 11 bases between. This CDR3 is built from 15 residues. Looked up from germline, CDR1 is MNHEY and CDR2 is SVGAGI. For the CDR3, the DNA is TGTGCCAGCAGTTACATCCAGTCTAACAATCAGCCCCAGCATTTT. Protein sequence: CASSYIQSNNQPQHF.

The chain couples TRBV20-1 to TRBJ2-7, with D perhaps TRBD1 or TRBD2 (6 bases each). Germline values: CDR1 DFQATT, CDR2 SNEGSKA (reference sequence). The V end lost 4 bases, the J end lost 0 bases, and 16 bases lay between the germline ends. There are 15 residues in the CDR3. The CDR3 nucleotides read TGCAGTGCTACCCCAGGGGCGGGGTACTCCTACGAGCAGTACTTC. This encodes CSATPGAGYSYEQYF.

This clonotype has a count of ten or more. This chain connects TRBV7-9 to TRBJ2-7; possibly TRBD1 for D (6 bases). Germline V gene data show CDR1 as SEHNR and CDR2 as FQNEAQ (reference sequence). V was clipped by 0 bases and J by 4 bases, with 10 bases between them. The CDR3 is 14 amino acids. DNA for the CDR3: TGTGCCAGCAGCTTAGCCGGACAGACGTACGAGCAGTACTTC. It specifies CASSLAGQTYEQYF.

The chain carries TRBV24-1 and TRBJ2-2; 8 nucleotides align to TRBD1. CDR1 KGHDR and CDR2 SFDVKD come from the germline V gene. V lost 4 bases, J lost 4 bases, and 7 bases stayed unmatched. CDR3 size: 16 residues. The CDR3 DNA reads as TGTGCCACCAGTGACCCCGGGACAGGTGGCACCGGGGAGCTGTTTTTT. Translation gives CATSDPGTGGTGELFF.

CDR3 DNA: TGCGCCAGCAGCCAAGATGGTTCTAGTGGCGAGACCCAGTACTTC. Protein sequence: CASSQDGSSGETQYF. This rearrangement joins TRBV4-3 to TRBJ2-5; D remains ambiguous. The CDR3 is 15 amino acids. The V gene lost 0 bases and the J gene lost 5 bases, with 13 bases spanning the gap. Germline CDR1 and CDR2: LGHNA and YSLEER.

The chain is built from TRBV4-3 and TRBJ2-1; D is unresolved. Trimming removed 1 base from V and 0 bases from J, with 7 bases in between. The CDR3 contains 15 residues. CDR1 is LGHNA, CDR2 YSLEER, per germline. CDR3 residues: CASSQARSSYNEQFF. The CDR3 DNA follows: TGCGCCAGCAGCCAAGCCCGGAGCTCCTACAATGAGCAGTTCTTC.

The rearrangement uses TRBV4-3 and TRBJ1-2; D unclear. V was cut by 1 base and J by 3 bases, with 6 bases left in between. The CDR3 is 13 amino acids. Germline V gene data show CDR1 as LGHNA and CDR2 as YSLEER. This CDR3 is CASSQGPDYGYTF. CDR3 coding DNA: TGCGCCAGCAGCCAAGGACCGGACTATGGCTACACCTTC.

In this sample, this clonotype turned up a few times. The J gene is TRBJ1-2, the V gene TRBV12-3 or TRBV12-4; D ambiguous. V was shortened by 3 bases and J by 1 base, with 9 bases between the two germline ends. The CDR3 contains 14 residues. CDR3 nucleotide sequence: TGTGCCAGCAGTTTGGGGATATTTAACTATGGCTACACCTTC. This codes for CASSLGIFNYGYTF.

This clonotype was recorded once. This sequence joins TRBV29-1 and TRBJ2-1; D is ambiguous. The CDR3 contains 14 residues. In germline, CDR1 is SQVTM, CDR2 ANQGSEA. Trimming removed 4 bases at V and 5 bases at J, with 15 bases between. CDR3 region: CSVVLRIPNNEQFF. Written as DNA, the CDR3 is TGCAGCGTTGTTCTAAGAATTCCCAACAATGAGCAGTTCTTC.

This clonotype was counted only a few times. CDR3 loop: CASSLWTSGGARETQYF. CDR3 sequence (DNA): TGTGCCAGCAGCCTCTGGACTAGCGGGGGGGCCAGAGAGACCCAGTACTTC. The chain is built from TRBV7-6 and TRBJ2-5, with TRBD2 matching 15 bases. The CDR3 runs 17 residues. The J segment lost 4 bases and the V segment lost 5 bases, leaving 8 bases of the junction unmatched. Germline assignment: CDR1 SGHVS and CDR2 FNYEAQ.

This clonotype was counted only a few times. The chain is built from TRBV20-1 and TRBJ2-1, with TRBD2 matching 11 bases. Trimming removed 0 bases from V and 4 bases from J; junction bases left unmatched: 5. Germline V lookup: CDR1 DFQATT, CDR2 SNEGSKA (reference sequence). The CDR3 is 16 amino acids. The CDR3 coding sequence is TGCAGTGCTAGAGATCCTAGCGGGGGGTCATACAATGAGCAGTTCTTC. Translation gives CSARDPSGGSYNEQFF.

V and J are TRBV5-1 and TRBJ2-5; the match to TRBD1 covers 10 bases. This CDR3 has 18 residues. Germline CDR1 reads SGHRS; CDR2 reads YFSETQ. Germline trimming cut 1 base from V and 1 base from J; bases unmatched to any gene: 10. The DNA of the CDR3 is TGCGCCAGCAGCTTGCCCCCCTTGGACAGGGGGTTCCAAGAGACCCAGTACTTC. This codes for CASSLPPLDRGFQETQYF.